The clone carrying this TCR beta chain appeared many times. Its antigen is undetermined. V shed 2 bases and J shed 3 bases, with 19 bases lying between them. The germline V gene encodes CDR1 MGHDK and CDR2 SYGVNS. This CDR3 is built from 17 residues. The record originates from a study of T cells in Graves' hyperthyroidism and ophthalmopathy. TCR beta CDR3 sequences were amplified from RNA transcripts. First-round RT-PCR with HTBI primers amplified the TCR CDR3 region. TCRdb independently ran MiXCR on the multiplex PCR reads; one entry per CDR3 protein. The repertoire includes about 210,000 distinct CDR3 sequences, roughly 17% of them detected once, and around 52% sits in the top ten. The study, taken as a whole, reports: The majority of expanded thyroid clonotypes above 0.001 also appeared in blood. The model predicted ophthalmopathy a median approximately 6.3 months before onset.

This sequence originates from a man aged 50-60 years with Graves' hyperthyroidism. This chain joins TRBV25-1 and TRBJ2-5, with D perhaps assigned TRBD1 or TRBD2 (5 bases each). Material: blood. The CDR3 coding sequence is TGTGCCAGCAGTGAAAGGGACGGCACGGTGTTTGAAGAGACCCAGTACTTC. Translation: CASSERDGTVFEETQYF.